This T cell receptor (beta chain) derives from a study of blood T cell repertoires in COVID-19. In the study overall: The United States, Italy and Spain were the sources of the acute and convalescent COVID-19 samples. The analysed material was cDNA or gDNA that came from T cells, B-cell-depleted T cells, or PBMCs.

The CDR3 runs 13 residues. The V segment lost 5 bases and the J segment 3 bases; nucleotides outside the gene matches: 2. CDR1 and CDR2 (germline): SGHRS, YFSETQ. Seattle patients were enrolled during active infection and followed longitudinally. In the original analysis: Estimation of nucleated cell counts relied on the amplification of reference gene primers. Assay: immunoSEQ multiplex PCR; the TCRdb copy retains only in-frame clones and omits some. V and J calls and clone size are those listed in that table; D and trimming were worked out from the DNA. The sample contains around 92,000 clones, approximately 79% of which appear only once.

The sequence was obtained from a man between 70 and 80 years old with COVID-19, enrolled during active disease. The sample was peripheral blood. The gene calls are TRBV5-1 and TRBJ1-5, with 7 bases lining up with TRBD1. CDR3 amino acids: CASRQGPNQPQHF. CDR3 DNA: TGCGCCAGCAGACAGGGGCCCAATCAGCCCCAGCATTTT.